This T cell receptor (beta chain) was profiled in a study of vaccination and CD4 T cells after COVID-19 (dated by TCRdb to the early 2020s). As for the study more broadly: Every convalescent patient had a positive nasal swab PCR test for SARS-CoV-2, with mild disease in 8 to 10 patients and severe disease in one. In the convalescent cohort there were six males and four females, among whom were two Hispanic individuals, seven Caucasians, two Asians and one multiracial person. Two doses of either the Pfizer-BioNTech BNT162b2 vaccine (n=8) or the Moderna mRNA-1273 vaccine (n=2) were administered to participants. Post-COVID blood samples from convalescent patients were collected a median of roughly 100 days after diagnosis, with a range of 35 to 161 days. Post-vaccine blood samples were taken a median of around 77 days after the second vaccine dose, with a range of about 14 to 241 days. The cultures were stimulated with overlapping spike peptide pools from SARS-CoV-2 and from the common cold coronaviruses HCoV-NL63, HCoV-OC43 and HCoV-229E. As controls, cultures received a CEFX viral epitope pool (the positive control), an HIV-1 Nef peptide pool (the negative control), or no peptide at all. In ten to eleven COVID-19 convalescent patients and a handful of infection-naive healthy vaccine recipients, the spike-specific CD4+ TCR repertoire before mRNA vaccination was compared with the repertoire after mRNA vaccination. What the authors observed across the whole study: The median count of SARS-CoV-2-reactive clonotypes went up from 20 to 25 after infection to 38 after vaccination, although the change was not significant. In convalescent patients, a median roughly 87% of post-vaccine SARS-CoV-2-reactive clones were detected only after vaccination, and vaccine-specific priming was suggested by this finding. Of the vaccine-specific clones found in convalescent patients, nearly all (304 of 307) were mono-reactive for SARS-CoV-2 spike instead of being cross-reactive with common cold coronaviruses. The study included relatively few convalescent patients and did not analyze early timepoints after natural infection.

Interpreted using the paper, the treatment or condition label stands for: roughly 10-day PBMC culture with coronavirus spike peptide pools or control peptides (ViraFEST assay). The ViraFEST assay was used in the study, in which antigen-specific T cells were expanded with peptide pools and expanded clonotypes were subsequently identified by TCR sequencing. The positive SARS-CoV-2 PCR tests of the convalescent patients were dated from March to December 2020, before the Alpha, Beta and Delta variants emerged in the United States. Each well held around 2 million PBMCs cultured with 10 ug/ml peptide pools in IMDM containing roughly 5% human AB serum and 9 to 10 IU/ml IL-2. Half of the culture medium was replaced with fresh IL-2-containing medium on days 3 and 7. Once the cells had been in culture for around nine days, the EasySep CD4+ T cell isolation kit was used to isolate CD4+ T cells by negative selection. Ficoll-Paque Plus gradient centrifugation was used to isolate PBMCs from whole blood, and the isolated PBMCs were then either used fresh or cryopreserved at -140C. Triplicate wells were generally used for each culture condition.

A few counts support this clonotype. There is no known antigen for this receptor. No per-base quality is available; no much larger clone lies one base away. Receptor libraries were prepared by PCR. DNA from cultured CD4+ T cells underwent TCR sequencing with the Oncomine TCR Beta short-read assay at the Johns Hopkins FTIC core. The QIAamp micro DNA kit was used to extract genomic DNA from the cultured CD4+ T cells. The Oncomine TCR Beta libraries from cultured CD4+ T cells were pooled using unique dual indexes and then sequenced on an Illumina iSeq 100. The original pipeline was this. Non-productive sequences were removed, and CDR3s not starting with C, not ending with F or W, or shorter than 7 amino acids were discarded. The MANAFEST web application was used to identify antigen-specific clonotypes by comparing peptide-stimulated wells against reference wells and other culture wells. An FDR below 0.05, an odds ratio above 5, and a productive frequency above 0.1% in at least two of three replicate wells were required for clones to be considered positive. Cross-reactive clonotypes were defined as significantly expanded in both SARS-CoV-2 spike wells and at least one common cold coronavirus spike condition. Levenshtein distances (stringdist) and unrooted phylogenetic trees (ape) in R version 3.6.1 were used to assess CDR3 homology. The raw public reads went through TCRdb reprocessing: fastp at Q25, MiXCR clone calling, in-frame beta chains kept. Every CDR3 protein is listed once, alongside the most common genes and DNA of its rows. The V and J calls were determined by TCRdb, not by the authors. This sample has approximately 11,000 distinct CDR3 sequences in its table, and 65% to 75% of those were observed once. The ten largest clonotypes hold under 13% of the sample.

The germline V and J ends show losses of 4 bases and 4 bases respectively, and no gene match explains 5 bases of the junction. The CDR3 holds 13 amino acids from the cysteine to the phenylalanine. Kept here is only the CDR3 DNA, which spans 39 bases and is read in frame from base 1. Per the germline V gene (reference sequence), DFQATT is the CDR1 and SNEGSKA is the CDR2. The rearranged segments are TRBV20-1 and TRBJ2-5; TRBD2 agrees with 8 junctional bases. The TCR originated in a human donor who had recovered from COVID-19. Sequences were obtained from CD4+ T cells from blood, cultured in vitro. The bases are TGCAGTGCTAAAGGACTAGCCCCAGAGACCCAGTACTTC. It translates to CSAKGLAPETQYF.